This TCR beta chain was found in a study of T-cell memory formation after mild COVID-19. Study summary: Largely, TCR clusters stayed within a single donor. Study-wide points: Those CD4+ clones that contracted were mainly in CM and EM (CD8+ ones in EMRA).

MiXCR was run by TCRdb on the 5' RACE reads, yielding one entry per CDR3 protein. The sample has 250,000 to 300,000 distinct CDR3 sequences, approximately 8% seen once. With regard to this clonotype: What it binds is not known. An end of the junction differs from the germline gene, which may be a read error.

From germline, CDR1 is LGHNA and CDR2 YNFKEQ. CDR3 length: 16 amino acids. The clonotype was recovered from a man between 18 and 35 years old who had mild COVID-19 (a few samples of this study predate the infection). Cell type and time point are not known. The chain links TRBV4-2 to TRBJ2-1; 11 bases line up with TRBD1. Source material: PBMCs or a T cell subset sorted from them (not recorded which). The CDR3, as DNA: TGTGCCAGCAGCCAAGATAGGGACAGGGGGTACAATGGGCAGTTCTTC. Amino acids: CASSQDRDRGYNGQFF.